This T cell receptor beta chain was identified during a study of blood T cells in healthy people across ages (dated by TCRdb to the mid-2010s). In terms of the full investigation: Template switching captured roughly one uniquely barcoded TCR beta cDNA molecule per two T cells in model experiments. The study measured age-related changes in TCR beta repertoire diversity using deep sequencing normalized with unique cDNA molecular identifiers. The donors were split into four age groups: young (average roughly 15 years), middle-aged (39), aged (roughly 65) and long-lived (about 82). To avoid experimental bias, donors of different ages were distributed randomly across sequencing lanes. Two additional independent replicas of 1 million unique cDNA reads from the same blood draw were analyzed for two donors (one aged 18 to 29 and one aged 80 or older).

A word on this clonotype: This receptor's antigen is unknown. No base qualities exist here, and no much larger clone lies one base off it.

Results the study describes overall, beyond this receptor: Estimates of total diversity from one million sequenced T cells were regarded as lower bounds and underestimates. The percentage of naive T cells measured by flow cytometry correlated strongly with observed TCR beta diversity. Observed TCR beta diversity per million T cells fell roughly linearly with age, and a significant reduction was already apparent by age about 38. Compared with the aged group, more naive CD4+ T cells, fewer expanded clones and increased TCR diversity were shown by the long-lived group, suggesting age selection. Bulk unsorted PBMC profiling prevented conclusive comparison of naive and antigen-experienced compartments. The CMV infection status of donors was not known, potentially confounding age-related changes in expanded clonotypes.

Systemically healthy Caucasian individuals from Russia, 35 to 40 in total and aged roughly 6 to 100 years, were included as donors. Around 10 milliliters of peripheral blood were drawn from each donor into EDTA-treated Vacutainer tubes. Ficoll-Paque density-gradient centrifugation was used to isolate PBMCs, with at least 6 million obtained per sample. Trizol reagent was used to extract total RNA from the PBMCs, yielding at least 5.5 micrograms per sample. The percentages of naive CD45RAhigh/CD27high T cells were determined by flow cytometry on a PBMC aliquot from every donor. The library relied on 5' RACE. Sequencing was carried out with an Illumina HiSeq 2500. A second PCR of roughly 6 to 11 cycles was run with a J-beta primer mix and a sample-barcoded 5' primer. A template-switch 5' adaptor carrying 12 random nucleotides introduced a unique molecular identifier onto each TCR beta cDNA molecule. At least 3 million CDR3-containing paired-end reads were obtained from each sample. The Mint cDNA synthesis kit, primed by a TRBC-specific oligonucleotide, was used to synthesize first-strand cDNA from all RNA. All cDNA was treated with uracil-DNA glycosylase and then went through a first 18-cycle PCR with the universal primers M1SS and BC2_uni_R. For the original study's pipeline: For normalization, 1 million high-quality reads were randomly selected from each sample, with every read carrying a distinct molecular identifier. Instead of being binned into consensus sequences, reads that shared molecular identifiers were thrown out. MiTCR, with a Q25 quality threshold and the strictest error-elimination algorithm, was used for CDR3 identification, clonotype clustering and error correction. A nonparametric unseen species model using Euler transformation provided a lower-bound estimate of total TCR beta diversity. TCRdb ran its own pipeline on the public reads, namely fastp trimming at Q25 and MiXCR clone calling, and kept in-frame beta chains. When rows share a CDR3 protein, they turn into one entry using the most common DNA and genes. Here the V and J calls rest on TCRdb's processing, not on the authors' analysis. Within this sample are roughly 800,000 distinct CDR3 sequences, with roughly 60% of them counted one time only. The ten largest clones capture roughly 22% of the sample.

This clonotype was obtained from a young man in good health. The specimen was blood.

The CDR3 has the sequence CASSPTTRGSRTEAFF. Read as DNA, the sequence is TGTGCCAGCAGTCCTACCACCAGAGGGTCCCGAACTGAAGCTTTCTTT. The sequence links TRBV27 to TRBJ1-1; the D gene assignment is ambiguous. From the cysteine up to the phenylalanine, the CDR3 has a length of 16 residues. The entry retains the CDR3 DNA only, 48 bases that are in frame from base 1. V was cut back by 5 bases and J by 5 bases, leaving a gap of 21 bases between them. CDR1 MNHEY and CDR2 SMNVEV are derived from the germline V gene (reference sequence).